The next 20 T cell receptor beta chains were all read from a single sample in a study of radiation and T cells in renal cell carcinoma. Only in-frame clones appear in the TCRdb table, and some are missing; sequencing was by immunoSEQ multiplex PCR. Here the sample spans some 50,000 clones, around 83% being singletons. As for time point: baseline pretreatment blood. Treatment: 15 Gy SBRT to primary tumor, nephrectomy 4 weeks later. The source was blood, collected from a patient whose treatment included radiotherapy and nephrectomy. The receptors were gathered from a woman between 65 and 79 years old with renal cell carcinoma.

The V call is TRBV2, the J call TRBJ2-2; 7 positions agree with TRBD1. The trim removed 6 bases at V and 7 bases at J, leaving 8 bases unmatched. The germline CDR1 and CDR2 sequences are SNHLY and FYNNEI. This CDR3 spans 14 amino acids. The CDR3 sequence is CASRQKGAGGELFF. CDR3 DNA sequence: TGTGCCAGCAGACAGAAGGGGGCGGGCGGGGAGCTGTTTTTT.

CDR3 sequence reads: CASGLDGNTGELFF. In nucleotides, the CDR3 is TGTGCTAGTGGTTTGGACGGTAACACCGGGGAGCTGTTTTTT. This sequence joins TRBV12-5 and TRBJ2-2, with unresolved D. The CDR3 contains 14 residues. V was clipped by 1 base and J by 2 bases, with 5 bases between them. Germline CDR1 and CDR2: LGHNT and FRNRAP.

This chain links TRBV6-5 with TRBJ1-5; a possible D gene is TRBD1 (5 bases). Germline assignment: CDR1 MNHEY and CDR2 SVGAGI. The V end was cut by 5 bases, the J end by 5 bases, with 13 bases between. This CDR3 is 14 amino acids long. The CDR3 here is CASSLGTADQPQHF. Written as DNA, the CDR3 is TGTGCCAGCAGTCTAGGGACCGCCGATCAGCCCCAGCATTTT.

The CDR3 region has the DNA TGTGCTAGTGGCCCAACCTACAATGAGCAGTTCTTC. It encodes CASGPTYNEQFF. The chain joins TRBV12-5 to TRBJ2-1, with D uncertain. CDR3 length: 12 residues. Trimming took off 6 bases at V and 2 bases at J, with 5 bases between the two ends. The germline V gene encodes CDR1 LGHNT and CDR2 FRNRAP.

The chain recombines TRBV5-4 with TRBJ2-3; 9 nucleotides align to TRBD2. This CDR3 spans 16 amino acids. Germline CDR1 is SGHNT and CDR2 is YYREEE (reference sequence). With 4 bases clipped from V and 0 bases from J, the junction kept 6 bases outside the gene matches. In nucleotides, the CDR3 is TGTGCCAGCAGCCCAACCCTAGCGGGGAGCACAGATACGCAGTATTTT. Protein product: CASSPTLAGSTDTQYF.

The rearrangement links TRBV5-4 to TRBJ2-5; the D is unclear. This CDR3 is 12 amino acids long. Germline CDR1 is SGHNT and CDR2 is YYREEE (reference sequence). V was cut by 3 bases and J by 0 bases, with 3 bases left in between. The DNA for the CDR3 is TGTGCCAGCAGCTGGTACCAAGAGACCCAGTACTTC. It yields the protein CASSWYQETQYF.

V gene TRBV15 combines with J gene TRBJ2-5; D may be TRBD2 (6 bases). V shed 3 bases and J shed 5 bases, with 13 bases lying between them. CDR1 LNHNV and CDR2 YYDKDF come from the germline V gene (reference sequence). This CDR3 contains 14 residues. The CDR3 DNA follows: TGTGCCACCAGCAGGGAGGGAGGCGGGGAGACCCAGTACTTC. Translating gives CATSREGGGETQYF. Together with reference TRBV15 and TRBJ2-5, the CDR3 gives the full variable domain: DAMVIQNPRYQVTQFGKPVTLSCSQTLNHNVMYWYQQKSSQAPKLLFHYYDKDFNNEADTPDNFQSRRPNTSFCFLDIRSPGLGDTAMYLCATSREGGGETQYFGPGTRLLVL.

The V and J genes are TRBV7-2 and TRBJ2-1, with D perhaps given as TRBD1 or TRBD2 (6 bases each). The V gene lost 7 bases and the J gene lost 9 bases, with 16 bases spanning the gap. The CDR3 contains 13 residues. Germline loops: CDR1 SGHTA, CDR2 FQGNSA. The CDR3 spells CASTGATVGEQFF. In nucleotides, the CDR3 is TGTGCCAGCACGGGGGCCACGGTCGGTGAGCAGTTCTTC.

The CDR3 protein is CASSASDSISGANVLTF. The CDR3 nucleotides are TGTGCCAGCAGCGCGTCTGACTCCATCTCTGGGGCCAACGTCCTGACTTTC. V and J are TRBV9 and TRBJ2-6; D not resolved. This CDR3 is 17 amino acids long. Germline assignment: CDR1 SGDLS and CDR2 YYNGEE. V lost 3 bases, J lost 0 bases, and 13 bases lay in between. The full variable domain, its missing parts supplied by reference TRBV9 and TRBJ2-6, is DSGVTQTPKHLITATGQRVTLRCSPRSGDLSVYWYQQSLDQGLQFLIQYYNGEERAKGNILERFSAQQFPDLHSELNLSSLELGDSALYFCASSASDSISGANVLTFGAGSRLTVL.

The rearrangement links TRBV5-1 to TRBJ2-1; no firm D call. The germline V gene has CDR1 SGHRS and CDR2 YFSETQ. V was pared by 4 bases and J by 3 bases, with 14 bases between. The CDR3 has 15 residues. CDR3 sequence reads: CASSRTASGYNEQFF. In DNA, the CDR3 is TGCGCCAGCAGCCGGACCGCCTCGGGCTACAATGAGCAGTTCTTC.

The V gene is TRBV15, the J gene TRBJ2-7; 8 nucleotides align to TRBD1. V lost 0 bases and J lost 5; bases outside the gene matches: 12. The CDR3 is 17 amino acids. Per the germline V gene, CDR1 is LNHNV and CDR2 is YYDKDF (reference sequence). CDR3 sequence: CATSRDHLRQGRNEQYF. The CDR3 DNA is TGTGCCACCAGCAGAGATCACCTAAGACAGGGGAGGAACGAGCAGTACTTC.

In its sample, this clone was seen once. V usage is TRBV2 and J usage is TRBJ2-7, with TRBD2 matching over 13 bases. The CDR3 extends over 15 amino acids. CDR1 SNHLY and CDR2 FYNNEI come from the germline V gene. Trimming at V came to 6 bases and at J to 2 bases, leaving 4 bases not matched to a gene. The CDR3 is CASRPGLAGAYEQYF. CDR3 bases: TGTGCCAGCAGACCCGGACTAGCGGGAGCCTACGAGCAGTACTTC.

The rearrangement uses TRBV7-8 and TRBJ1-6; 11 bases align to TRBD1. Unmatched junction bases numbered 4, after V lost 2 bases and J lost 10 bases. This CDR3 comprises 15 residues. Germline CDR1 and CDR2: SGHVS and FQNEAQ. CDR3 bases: TGTGCCAGCAGCTTATCCGGGACAGGGGGGTCACCCCTCCACTTT. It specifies CASSLSGTGGSPLHF.

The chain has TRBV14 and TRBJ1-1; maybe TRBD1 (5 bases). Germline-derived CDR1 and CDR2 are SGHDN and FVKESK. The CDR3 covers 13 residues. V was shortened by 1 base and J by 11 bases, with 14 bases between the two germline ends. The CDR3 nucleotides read TGTGCCAGCAGCCAAGGGGGCGGGATTCGGGCTTTCTTT. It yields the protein CASSQGGGIRAFF.

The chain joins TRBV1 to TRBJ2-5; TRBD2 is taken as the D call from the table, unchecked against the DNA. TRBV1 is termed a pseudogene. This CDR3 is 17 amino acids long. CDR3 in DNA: TGCACCAGCAGCCCAGGACTAGCGGGGGGAAACCAAGAGACCCAGTACTTC. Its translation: CTSSPGLAGGNQETQYF.

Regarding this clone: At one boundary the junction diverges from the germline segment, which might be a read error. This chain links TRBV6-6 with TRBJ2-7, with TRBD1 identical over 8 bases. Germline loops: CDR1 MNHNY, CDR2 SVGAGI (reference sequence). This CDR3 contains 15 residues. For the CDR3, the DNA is TGTGCCTGCAGGAACAATCGGCAGGGGGCAAGCGAGCAGTACTTC. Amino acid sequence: CACRNNRQGASEQYF.

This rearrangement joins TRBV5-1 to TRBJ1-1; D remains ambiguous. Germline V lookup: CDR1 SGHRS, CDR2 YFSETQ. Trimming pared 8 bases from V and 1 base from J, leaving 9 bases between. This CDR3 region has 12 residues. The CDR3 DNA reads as TGCGCCAGTCGGACGGCGAACACTGAAGCTTTCTTT. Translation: CASRTANTEAFF.

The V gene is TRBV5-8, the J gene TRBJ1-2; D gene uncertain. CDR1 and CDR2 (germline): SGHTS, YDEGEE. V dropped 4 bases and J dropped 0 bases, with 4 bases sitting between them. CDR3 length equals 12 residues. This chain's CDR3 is CASSGANYGYTF. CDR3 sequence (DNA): TGTGCCAGCAGCGGGGCTAACTATGGCTACACCTTC.

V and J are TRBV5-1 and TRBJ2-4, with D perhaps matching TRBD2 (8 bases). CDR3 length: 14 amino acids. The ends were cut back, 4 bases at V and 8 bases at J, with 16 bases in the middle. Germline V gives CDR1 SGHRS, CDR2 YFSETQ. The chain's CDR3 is CASSREGALDIQYF. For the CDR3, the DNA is TGCGCCAGCAGCCGGGAGGGGGCGCTGGACATTCAGTACTTC.

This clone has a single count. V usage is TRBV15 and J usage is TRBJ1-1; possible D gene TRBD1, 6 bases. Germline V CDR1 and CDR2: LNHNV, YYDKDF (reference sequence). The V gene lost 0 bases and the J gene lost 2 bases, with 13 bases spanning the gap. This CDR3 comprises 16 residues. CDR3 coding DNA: TGTGCCACCAGCAGAGATGGATTCAGGGGAAACACTGAAGCTTTCTTT. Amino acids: CATSRDGFRGNTEAFF.